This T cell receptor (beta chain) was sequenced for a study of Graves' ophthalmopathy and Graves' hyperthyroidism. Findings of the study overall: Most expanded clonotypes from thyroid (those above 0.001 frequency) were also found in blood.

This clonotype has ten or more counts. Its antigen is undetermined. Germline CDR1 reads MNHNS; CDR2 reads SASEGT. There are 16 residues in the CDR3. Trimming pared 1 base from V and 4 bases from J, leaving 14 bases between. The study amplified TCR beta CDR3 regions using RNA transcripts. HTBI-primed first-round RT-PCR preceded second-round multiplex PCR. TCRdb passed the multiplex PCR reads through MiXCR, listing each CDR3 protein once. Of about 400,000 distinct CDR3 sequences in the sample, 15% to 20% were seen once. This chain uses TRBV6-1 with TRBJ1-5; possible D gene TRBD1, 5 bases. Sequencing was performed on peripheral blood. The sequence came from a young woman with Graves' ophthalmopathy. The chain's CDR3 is CASSEVYRRRNQPQHF. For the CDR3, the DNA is TGTGCCAGCAGTGAAGTGTACAGGAGGCGTAATCAGCCCCAGCATTTT.